The text below deals with one T cell receptor beta chain. A junction end diverges from the germline sequence, so it may reflect a read error. This entry comes from a study of T cells in Graves' hyperthyroidism and ophthalmopathy. The CDR3 covers 13 residues. In germline, CDR1 is LNHDA, CDR2 SQIVND (reference sequence). It was RNA transcripts that yielded the amplified TCR beta CDR3 regions. The HTBI primer set was used in a first-round RT-PCR of the TCR CDR3. TCRdb ran MiXCR on the multiplex PCR reads and lists one entry per CDR3 protein. The table includes around 500,000 distinct CDR3 sequences, approximately 22% detected once.

The sequenced sample was blood. The clonotype was recovered from a woman between 70 and 85 years old with Graves' ophthalmopathy. The chain is built from TRBV19 and TRBJ1-1; 7 bases agree with TRBD1. CDR3 nucleotide sequence: TGTGCCAGTAGTGTGACAGGGAACTCTGAAGCTTTCTTT. Its translation: CASSVTGNSEAFF. The variable domain in full, completed from reference TRBV19 and TRBJ1-1, reads DGGITQSPKYLFRKEGQNVTLSCEQNLNHDAMYWYRQDPGQGLRLIYYSQIVNDFQKGDIAEGYSVSREKKESFPLTVTSAQKNPTAFYLCASSVTGNSEAFFGQGTRLTVV.